This is a list of T cell receptor beta chains from one sample in a study of OX40 agonist ivuxolimab in advanced cancers. TCRdb keeps only in-frame clones here, not all; method: immunoSEQ multiplex PCR. The sample lists tens of thousands of clones, roughly 73% occurring once. Sequencing was performed on CD4+ or CD8+ T cells sorted from blood, taken in a trial of the OX40 agonist ivuxolimab. The receptors were gathered from an adult with an advanced solid tumor such as melanoma, head and neck, liver or kidney cancer. Both conserved end residues are part of each CDR3. D genes are given only for firm matches. Size is omitted from some rows. Given values are once, few, many or a class for expanded clones.

CDR3aa: CASSPGTDKETQYF; CDR3nt: TGTGCCAGCAGCCCCGGGACGGATAAAGAGACCCAGTACTTC; j_gene: TRBJ2-5; abundance: -; d_gene: -; v_gene: TRBV5-4
CDR3aa: CASRATSGLAGEQFF; CDR3nt: TGTGCCAGCAGGGCCACTAGCGGGTTGGCCGGGGAGCAGTTCTTC; j_gene: TRBJ2-1; abundance: -; d_gene: TRBD2; v_gene: TRBV6-1
CDR3aa: CSVGDREQYF; CDR3nt: TGCAGCGTTGGAGACAGAGAGCAGTACTTC; j_gene: TRBJ2-7; abundance: -; d_gene: -; v_gene: TRBV29-1
CDR3aa: CASSLGGISYEQYF; CDR3nt: TGTGCCAGCAGCTTAGGGGGTATCTCCTACGAGCAGTACTTC; j_gene: TRBJ2-7; abundance: -; d_gene: -; v_gene: TRBV7-2
CDR3aa: CASKQGLGNSPLHF; CDR3nt: TGTGCCAGCAAACAGGGACTCGGTAATTCACCCCTCCACTTT; j_gene: TRBJ1-6; abundance: -; d_gene: -; v_gene: TRBV5-4
CDR3aa: CASSLDLAGLSYEQYF; CDR3nt: TGTGCCAGCAGCTTAGACCTAGCGGGGCTATCCTACGAGCAGTACTTC; j_gene: TRBJ2-7; abundance: -; d_gene: TRBD2; v_gene: TRBV7-2
CDR3aa: CASSPDRGSGSNQPQHF; CDR3nt: TGTGCCAGCAGCCCGGACAGGGGGTCGGGAAGCAATCAGCCCCAGCATTTT; j_gene: TRBJ1-5; abundance: -; d_gene: TRBD1; v_gene: TRBV4-2
CDR3aa: CASSIRTVTEAFF; CDR3nt: TGTGCCAGTAGTATCCGGACAGTCACTGAAGCTTTCTTT; j_gene: TRBJ1-1; abundance: -; d_gene: -; v_gene: TRBV19
CDR3aa: CSVHSAALGSTDTQYF; CDR3nt: TGCAGCGTTCATTCTGCGGCCCTGGGGAGCACAGATACGCAGTATTTT; j_gene: TRBJ2-3; abundance: -; d_gene: -; v_gene: TRBV29-1
CDR3aa: CASSPGPGTGYQPQHF; CDR3nt: TGTGCCAGCAGCCCCGGTCCCGGGACAGGGTATCAGCCCCAGCATTTT; j_gene: TRBJ1-5; abundance: -; d_gene: TRBD1; v_gene: TRBV7-9
CDR3aa: CASSLGPGANTEAFF; CDR3nt: TGTGCCAGCAGTTTAGGCCCCGGGGCGAACACTGAAGCTTTCTTT; j_gene: TRBJ1-1; abundance: -; d_gene: -; v_gene: TRBV27
CDR3aa: CASSLASQNEKLFF; CDR3nt: TGCGCCAGCAGCTTGGCATCGCAAAATGAAAAACTGTTTTTT; j_gene: TRBJ1-4; abundance: -; d_gene: -; v_gene: TRBV5-1
CDR3aa: CAWGMEGPVPGELFF; CDR3nt: TGTGCCTGGGGTATGGAGGGCCCCGTCCCCGGGGAGCTGTTTTTT; j_gene: TRBJ2-2; abundance: -; d_gene: -; v_gene: TRBV30
CDR3aa: CSARDKGPQHF; CDR3nt: TGCAGTGCTAGAGATAAAGGGCCCCAGCATTTT; j_gene: TRBJ1-5; abundance: -; d_gene: -; v_gene: TRBV20-1
CDR3aa: CASSQDGARGNTIYF; CDR3nt: TGCGCCAGCAGCCAAGATGGGGCCAGGGGGAACACCATATATTTT; j_gene: TRBJ1-3; abundance: -; d_gene: TRBD1; v_gene: TRBV4-3
CDR3aa: CASSLGQGNYGYTF; CDR3nt: TGTGCCAGCAGCTTGGGACAGGGGAACTATGGCTACACCTTC; j_gene: TRBJ1-2; abundance: few; d_gene: TRBD1; v_gene: TRBV7-2
CDR3aa: CASSLVGQPLPNEQFF; CDR3nt: TGTGCCAGCTCACTGGTAGGGCAGCCCCTCCCAAATGAGCAGTTCTTC; j_gene: TRBJ2-1; abundance: -; d_gene: -; v_gene: TRBV18
CDR3aa: CASSLGGVNTEAFF; CDR3nt: TGTGCCAGCAGCTTAGGAGGGGTCAACACTGAAGCTTTCTTT; j_gene: TRBJ1-1; abundance: -; d_gene: -; v_gene: TRBV7-9
CDR3aa: CASKDGGQGNTIYF; CDR3nt: TGTGCCAGCAAGGACGGGGGTCAAGGAAACACCATATATTTT; j_gene: TRBJ1-3; abundance: -; d_gene: -; v_gene: TRBV6-6
CDR3aa: CASTGQPNTEAFF; CDR3nt: TGTGCCAGCACGGGACAACCGAACACTGAAGCTTTCTTT; j_gene: TRBJ1-1; abundance: -; d_gene: -; v_gene: TRBV6-5
CDR3aa: CASSLPGASGYTF; CDR3nt: TGCGCCAGCAGCTTGCCAGGGGCGAGTGGCTACACCTTC; j_gene: TRBJ1-2; abundance: -; d_gene: -; v_gene: TRBV5-1
CDR3aa: CASSLMASGSIGETQYF; CDR3nt: TGTGCCAGCAGCTTAATGGCTAGCGGGAGTATCGGGGAGACCCAGTACTTC; j_gene: TRBJ2-5; abundance: -; d_gene: TRBD2; v_gene: TRBV7-3
CDR3aa: CASSRTQAIYEQYF; CDR3nt: TGTGCCAGCAGTCGAACACAAGCCATCTACGAGCAGTACTTC; j_gene: TRBJ2-7; abundance: -; d_gene: -; v_gene: TRBV2
CDR3aa: CASSLDPGPNYGYTF; CDR3nt: TGTGCCAGCAGCTTAGACCCGGGGCCGAACTATGGCTACACCTTC; j_gene: TRBJ1-2; abundance: once; d_gene: -; v_gene: TRBV7-9
CDR3aa: CASSHGSSLKETQYF; CDR3nt: TGCGCCAGCAGCCACGGGTCCTCCCTCAAAGAGACCCAGTACTTC; j_gene: TRBJ2-5; abundance: -; d_gene: -; v_gene: TRBV4-3
CDR3aa: CASRLDRVDEQYF; CDR3nt: TGTGCCAGCAGACTCGACAGGGTCGACGAGCAGTACTTC; j_gene: TRBJ2-7; abundance: -; d_gene: TRBD1; v_gene: TRBV28
CDR3aa: CASSLEGRPTDTQYF; CDR3nt: TGCGCCAGCAGCTTGGAGGGCAGGCCCACAGATACGCAGTATTTT; j_gene: TRBJ2-3; abundance: -; d_gene: -; v_gene: TRBV5-1
CDR3aa: CASSLGQALGAKNIQYF; CDR3nt: TGTGCCAGCAGCTTAGGGCAGGCCTTAGGAGCCAAAAACATTCAGTACTTC; j_gene: TRBJ2-4; abundance: -; d_gene: -; v_gene: TRBV7-6
CDR3aa: CASSLDRLYGYTF; CDR3nt: TGTGCCAGCAGTTTAGACAGACTCTATGGCTACACCTTC; j_gene: TRBJ1-2; abundance: -; d_gene: -; v_gene: TRBV28
CDR3aa: CASSLLPGQGYEQYF; CDR3nt: TGCGCCAGCAGCTTACTCCCGGGACAGGGGTACGAGCAGTACTTC; j_gene: TRBJ2-7; abundance: -; d_gene: TRBD1; v_gene: TRBV5-1
CDR3aa: CASRPLGVDGELFF; CDR3nt: TGTGCCAGCCGCCCTCTCGGGGTGGACGGGGAGCTGTTTTTT; j_gene: TRBJ2-2; abundance: -; d_gene: -; v_gene: TRBV27
CDR3aa: CASSLGGPYGYTF; CDR3nt: TGTGCCAGCAGCTTAGGGGGTCCCTATGGCTACACCTTC; j_gene: TRBJ1-2; abundance: -; d_gene: -; v_gene: TRBV11-2
CDR3aa: CSVAGWDQPQHF; CDR3nt: TGCAGCGTTGCAGGGTGGGATCAGCCCCAGCATTTT; j_gene: TRBJ1-5; abundance: -; d_gene: -; v_gene: TRBV29-1
CDR3aa: CASSISSGGGLSSYNEQFF; CDR3nt: TGTGCCAGTAGTATATCTAGTGGCGGGGGGCTTTCTTCCTACAATGAGCAGTTCTTC; j_gene: TRBJ2-1; abundance: -; d_gene: TRBD2; v_gene: TRBV19
CDR3aa: CASRGSSSYEQYF; CDR3nt: TGTGCCAGCAGGGGGTCGAGCTCCTACGAGCAGTACTTC; j_gene: TRBJ2-7; abundance: -; d_gene: -; v_gene: TRBV5-4
CDR3aa: CASSLAAGAGTGELFF; CDR3nt: TGCGCCAGCAGCTTGGCCGCAGGGGCAGGTACCGGGGAGCTGTTTTTT; j_gene: TRBJ2-2; abundance: -; d_gene: -; v_gene: TRBV5-1
CDR3aa: CASSLIVSTDTQYF; CDR3nt: TGTGCCAGCAGCTTGATTGTCAGCACAGATACGCAGTATTTT; j_gene: TRBJ2-3; abundance: -; d_gene: -; v_gene: TRBV5-5
CDR3aa: CASSPRGPRASGRTDTQYF; CDR3nt: TGTGCCAGCAGCCCCCGGGGGCCGCGAGCTAGCGGGAGAACAGATACGCAGTATTTT; j_gene: TRBJ2-3; abundance: few; d_gene: TRBD2; v_gene: TRBV7-3
CDR3aa: CASSLVRGATNEKLFF; CDR3nt: TGTGCCAGCAGCTTAGTCAGGGGCGCAACTAATGAAAAACTGTTTTTT; j_gene: TRBJ1-4; abundance: once; d_gene: -; v_gene: TRBV7-8
CDR3aa: CASSLEGPGGYGYTF; CDR3nt: TGTGCCAGCAGCTTGGAGGGCCCAGGCGGGTATGGCTACACCTTC; j_gene: TRBJ1-2; abundance: few; d_gene: -; v_gene: TRBV5-6
CDR3aa: CASSIDWDGLNTEAFF; CDR3nt: TGTGCCAGTAGTATAGATTGGGACGGCTTGAACACTGAAGCTTTCTTT; j_gene: TRBJ1-1; abundance: -; d_gene: -; v_gene: TRBV19
CDR3aa: CASNAALGGNTIYF; CDR3nt: TGTGCCAGCAATGCAGCCTTAGGCGGAAACACCATATATTTT; j_gene: TRBJ1-3; abundance: -; d_gene: -; v_gene: TRBV28
CDR3aa: CASRLAGRYGYTF; CDR3nt: TGTGCCAGTAGGCTTGCGGGCCGCTATGGCTACACCTTC; j_gene: TRBJ1-2; abundance: -; d_gene: -; v_gene: TRBV19
CDR3aa: CASSYSGGAQDTQYF; CDR3nt: TGTGCCAGCAGTTATAGCGGGGGGGCCCAGGATACGCAGTATTTT; j_gene: TRBJ2-3; abundance: -; d_gene: TRBD2; v_gene: TRBV6-5
CDR3aa: CSVKDQYTEAFF; CDR3nt: TGCAGCGTCAAGGACCAGTACACTGAAGCTTTCTTT; j_gene: TRBJ1-1; abundance: -; d_gene: -; v_gene: TRBV29-1
CDR3aa: CASSLGTGGKNYGYTF; CDR3nt: TGTGCCAGCAGTTTAGGGACAGGCGGCAAGAACTATGGCTACACCTTC; j_gene: TRBJ1-2; abundance: -; d_gene: TRBD1; v_gene: TRBV28
CDR3aa: CASSPRQRSYNSPLHF; CDR3nt: TGTGCCAGCAGCCCAAGACAGCGCTCCTATAATTCACCCCTCCACTTT; j_gene: TRBJ1-6; abundance: -; d_gene: -; v_gene: TRBV7-8
CDR3aa: CASSYGGPLTNEQFF; CDR3nt: TGTGCCAGCAGTTACGGCGGGCCATTGACCAATGAGCAGTTCTTC; j_gene: TRBJ2-1; abundance: -; d_gene: -; v_gene: TRBV6-6
CDR3aa: CASSTRAVGTDTQYF; CDR3nt: TGTGCCAGCTCAACCAGGGCTGTGGGGACAGATACGCAGTATTTT; j_gene: TRBJ2-3; abundance: -; d_gene: -; v_gene: TRBV18
CDR3aa: CASSKPRDSYF; CDR3nt: TGTGCCAGCAGCAAACCCAGGGACTCTTACTTC; j_gene: TRBJ2-7; abundance: few; d_gene: -; v_gene: TRBV21-1
CDR3aa: CASSLMGLSNQPQHF; CDR3nt: TGTGCCAGCAGCTTGATGGGGCTCAGCAATCAGCCCCAGCATTTT; j_gene: TRBJ1-5; abundance: -; d_gene: -; v_gene: TRBV5-8
CDR3aa: CASSGRDGNTIYF; CDR3nt: TGTGCCAGCAGTGGTCGGGATGGAAACACCATATATTTT; j_gene: TRBJ1-3; abundance: few; d_gene: -; v_gene: TRBV7-9
CDR3aa: CASSLSARGGPDTQYF; CDR3nt: TGTGCCAGCAGCTTATCGGCGCGGGGGGGCCCAGATACGCAGTATTTT; j_gene: TRBJ2-3; abundance: -; d_gene: TRBD2; v_gene: TRBV7-2